These 24 T cell receptor beta chains were sequenced from one sample in a study of radiotherapy plus CTLA-4 blockade in lung cancer. Sequenced by immunoSEQ multiplex PCR; TCRdb stores in-frame clones only, minus some. The table records 85,000 to 120,000 clones, approximately 87% of them present only once. Sample: peripheral blood, taken from a patient treated with radiotherapy plus ipilimumab. All receptors come from a human donor with non-small cell lung cancer that progressed on radiotherapy plus ipilimumab. Some clones in this sample may be carry-over from other donors' samples.

DNA of the CDR3: TGCGCCAGCAGCCAACACTATACCCCTGGACTAGCGGGGGTTCGTATTCCCGAGACCCAGTACTTC. Its protein product is CASSQHYTPGLAGVRIPETQYF. This chain links TRBV4-1 with TRBJ2-5; 13 bases are shared with TRBD2. The V segment lost 2 bases and the J segment 5 bases; nucleotides outside the gene matches: 23. The CDR3 extends over 22 amino acids. Germline-derived CDR1 and CDR2 are MGHRA and YSYEKL.

The chain couples TRBV5-1 to TRBJ2-3, with D perhaps matching TRBD1 (6 bases). Germline CDR1 reads SGHRS; CDR2 reads YFSETQ. This CDR3 is built from 17 residues. The germline V and J ends were trimmed by 0 bases and 0 bases, with 14 bases remaining between them. In DNA, the CDR3 is TGCGCCAGCAGCTTGGACCTAAGGACAGCGAGCACAGATACGCAGTATTTT. Translated, it gives CASSLDLRTASTDTQYF.

This clone was found a few times. V is TRBV6-5 and J is TRBJ2-3; D gene unclear. Per germline, CDR1 MNHEY and CDR2 SVGAGI. The CDR3 totals 14 residues. The ends were cut back, 0 bases at V and 2 bases at J, with 6 bases in the middle. The CDR3 DNA follows: TGTGCCAGCAGTTACTCGTACTACACAGATACGCAGTATTTT. Residues: CASSYSYYTDTQYF.

This chain links TRBV6-4 with TRBJ1-2; TRBD1 matches at 10 bases. Germline values: CDR1 MRHNA, CDR2 SNTAGT. The CDR3 is 13 residues long. J lost 6 bases, V lost 5 bases, and 3 bases had no gene match. CDR3 residues: CASSQTGGNGYTF. The CDR3 region has the DNA TGTGCCAGCAGTCAGACAGGGGGCAATGGCTACACCTTC.

A remark on this clone: The identical CDR3 is also encoded by other nucleotide sequences in the sample. The V gene is TRBV6-5, the J gene TRBJ1-4; 9 bases agree with TRBD1. In germline, CDR1 is MNHEY, CDR2 SVGAGI. The V gene end was trimmed by 4 bases and the J gene end by 8 bases; junction bases not matched to a gene: 2. CDR3 length equals 13 residues. The CDR3 DNA is TGTGCCAGCAGTTTACAGGGGGCGGAAAAACTGTTTTTT. Protein product: CASSLQGAEKLFF.

This chain uses TRBV5-1 with TRBJ2-5; a possible D gene is TRBD2 (7 bases). Trimming stripped 4 bases from V and 1 base from J, with 11 bases between. The CDR3 loop spans 14 amino acids. Germline V CDR1 and CDR2: SGHRS, YFSETQ. The CDR3 DNA is TGCGCCAGCAGCAGGGGGGGGCCCCAAGAGACCCAGTACTTC. Translation: CASSRGGPQETQYF.

About this clone itself: In the same sample, other DNA sequences code for this CDR3. The V gene is TRBV7-2, the J gene TRBJ1-5; D gene ambiguous. This CDR3 contains 13 residues. Germline CDR1 reads SGHTA; CDR2 reads FQGNSA. The V end lost 6 bases, the J end lost 0 bases, and 6 bases lay between the germline ends. In DNA, the CDR3 is TGTGCCAGCAGGCCCAATAGCAATCAGCCCCAGCATTTT. It encodes CASRPNSNQPQHF.

The V call is TRBV6-1, the J call TRBJ1-2; no firm D call. V was cut by 6 bases and J by 5 bases, with 13 bases left in between. The length of the CDR3 is 13 residues. Germline V gives CDR1 MNHNS, CDR2 SASEGT. The CDR3 loop is CASRWANVYGYTF. CDR3 sequence (DNA): TGTGCCAGCAGATGGGCCAACGTATATGGCTACACCTTC.

J is TRBJ2-5 and V is TRBV7-9; TRBD2 is a possible D gene (6 bases). The V and J ends lost 8 bases and 7 bases respectively, with 20 bases between them. The germline V gene has CDR1 SEHNR and CDR2 FQNEAQ (reference sequence). The CDR3 spans 14 residues. CDR3 region: CASDTGLLVGTQYF. The CDR3 coding sequence is TGTGCCAGCGATACGGGACTCTTGGTGGGGACCCAGTACTTC. Full variable domain (outside the CDR3, taken from reference TRBV7-9 and TRBJ2-5): DTGVSQNPRHKITKRGQNVTFRCDPISEHNRLYWYRQTLGQGPEFLTYFQNEAQLEKSRLLSDRFSAERPKGSFSTLEIQRTEQGDSAMYLCASDTGLLVGTQYFGPGTRLLVL.

V usage is TRBV7-8 and J usage is TRBJ1-5, with D possibly matching TRBD1 (5 bases). The CDR3 has 15 amino acids. V was clipped by 6 bases and J by 3 bases, with 15 bases between them. CDR1 is SGHVS and CDR2 is FQNEAQ in the germline V gene. CDR3 nucleotides: TGTGCCAGCAGTCAAGTGCAGGGATTCAATCAGCCCCAGCATTTT. Its translation: CASSQVQGFNQPQHF.

The J gene is TRBJ2-3, the V gene TRBV29-1, with a tentative D call TRBD1 (6 bases). The CDR3 is 12 amino acids. V lost 5 bases to trimming and J lost 5 bases, with 11 bases between them. Germline V lookup: CDR1 SQVTM, CDR2 ANQGSEA. CDR3 coding DNA: TGCAGCGTTTACAGGGCCCAAGATACGCAGTATTTT. Translated: CSVYRAQDTQYF.

The gene calls are TRBV19 and TRBJ1-4; D is ambiguous. Germline values: CDR1 LNHDA, CDR2 SQIVND (reference sequence). The CDR3 length is 13 residues. Trimming took off 3 bases at V and 13 bases at J, with 15 bases between the two ends. DNA for the CDR3: TGTGCCAGTAGTATTGGCACAGTCCCTCGACTGTTTTTT. Its protein product is CASSIGTVPRLFF. Variable domain in full (rest from reference TRBV19 and TRBJ1-4): DGGITQSPKYLFRKEGQNVTLSCEQNLNHDAMYWYRQDPGQGLRLIYYSQIVNDFQKGDIAEGYSVSREKKESFPLTVTSAQKNPTAFYLCASSIGTVPRLFFGSGTQLSVL.

Turning to this clone: At one end the junction does not follow the germline gene, possibly because of a read error. DNA of the CDR3: TGTGCTAGCAGCCCCCGGACAGGGAAAGAGACCCAGTACTTC. Its protein is CASSPRTGKETQYF. The chain joins TRBV7-7 to TRBJ2-5; 8 nucleotides agree with TRBD1. The V gene's germline CDR1 is SSHAT and CDR2 FNYEAQ (reference sequence). The CDR3 totals 14 residues. Using reference TRBV7-7 and TRBJ2-5 for the parts outside the CDR3, the full variable domain is GAGVSQSPRYKVTKRGQDVTLRCDPISSHATLYWYQQALGQGPEFLTYFNYEAQPDKSGLPSDRFSAERPEGSISTLTIQRTEQRDSAMYRCASSPRTGKETQYFGPGTRLLVL.

The rearrangement joins TRBV4-3 to TRBJ2-3; D is possibly TRBD1 (6 bases). CDR1 is LGHNA and CDR2 is YSLEER in the germline V gene. CDR3 length: 14 residues. Trimming stripped 2 bases from V and 4 bases from J, with 10 bases between. The CDR3 reads CASSQTGFPDTQYF. CDR3 nucleotides: TGCGCCAGCAGCCAAACAGGGTTCCCAGATACGCAGTATTTT.

This sequence joins TRBV10-3 and TRBJ2-6; 9 nucleotides agree with TRBD2. After removal of 8 bases from V and 2 bases from J, the junction contained 10 bases not matched to a gene. Germline CDR1 reads ENHRY; CDR2 reads SYGVKD. The CDR3 consists of 17 residues. The CDR3 protein is CAISKARGGPGANVLTF. For the CDR3, the DNA is TGTGCCATCTCCAAGGCGCGGGGGGGCCCTGGGGCCAACGTCCTGACTTTC.

The chain joins TRBV29-1 to TRBJ2-3, with D perhaps given as TRBD1 or TRBD2 (5 bases each). CDR1 SQVTM and CDR2 ANQGSEA come from the germline V gene. The V and J ends lost 0 bases and 2 bases respectively, with 15 bases between them. This CDR3 has 16 residues. The CDR3 DNA follows: TGCAGCGTTGAAGAGGCCGAGGGGCGGAACACAGATACGCAGTATTTT. Residues: CSVEEAEGRNTDTQYF.

In its sample, this clone was seen once. This chain uses TRBV5-1 with TRBJ2-5; tentatively, D is TRBD1 or TRBD2 (5 bases each). CDR1 and CDR2 from the germline V gene are SGHRS and YFSETQ. The CDR3 totals 14 residues. The V end was cut by 0 bases, the J end by 6 bases, with 12 bases between. CDR3 sequence: CASSLEGTHQTQYF. The CDR3 nucleotides are TGCGCCAGCAGCTTGGAAGGGACCCACCAGACCCAGTACTTC.

The chain combines TRBV16 with TRBJ1-5, with unresolved D. Germline V gene data show CDR1 as KGHSY and CDR2 as FQNENV. V was shortened by 4 bases and J by 4 bases, with 17 bases between the two germline ends. This CDR3 has 16 amino acids. CDR3 protein: CASSRGILLGNQPQHF. The CDR3 coding sequence is TGTGCCAGCAGCCGAGGAATTCTTTTGGGGAATCAGCCCCAGCATTTT.

The chain employs TRBV19 and TRBJ1-2; no firm D call. Germline-derived CDR1 and CDR2 are LNHDA and SQIVND (reference sequence). V lost 7 bases, J lost 4 bases, and 13 bases lay in between. This CDR3 comprises 13 residues. The CDR3 spells CASTPRTLYGYTF. CDR3 bases: TGTGCCAGTACCCCTCGGACCCTCTATGGCTACACCTTC.

The CDR3 nucleotides read TGCGCCAGCAGCGGGACTGAGACCTACGAGCAGTACTTC. Encoded protein: CASSGTETYEQYF. This chain uses TRBV5-1 with TRBJ2-7, with D possibly TRBD2 on 6 matching bases. The CDR3 runs to 13 residues. The germline V gene has CDR1 SGHRS and CDR2 YFSETQ. Trimming cost V 4 bases and J 2 bases, with 10 bases left between them.

The chain employs TRBV5-6 and TRBJ2-7; TRBD1 matches at 12 bases. V was pared by 4 bases and J by 3 bases, with 8 bases of the junction left unmatched. The germline gives CDR1 SGHDT, CDR2 YYEEEE. CDR3 length: 16 residues. CDR3 sequence: CASSGGDRGQIYEQYF. As DNA, the CDR3 is TGTGCCAGCAGCGGCGGGGACAGGGGGCAAATCTACGAGCAGTACTTC.

On this clone itself: In the same sample, other DNA sequences code for this CDR3. The chain is built from TRBV7-3 and TRBJ1-2; D not certain. V lost 0 bases and J 0 bases, leaving 2 bases between the germline ends. Germline CDR1 reads SGHTA; CDR2 reads FQGTGA. The CDR3 loop spans 13 amino acids. CDR3 region: CASSLTPNYGYTF. CDR3 DNA sequence: TGTGCCAGCAGCTTAACCCCTAACTATGGCTACACCTTC.

The chain combines TRBV6-5 with TRBJ1-1, with D perhaps matching TRBD1 (5 bases). Trimming removed 0 bases at V and 3 bases at J, with 14 bases between. The CDR3 runs to 16 residues. The germline CDR1 and CDR2 sequences are MNHEY and SVGAGI. Here the CDR3 reads CASSYSSGGRYTEAFF. CDR3 in DNA: TGTGCCAGCAGTTACTCGTCGGGGGGACGATACACTGAAGCTTTCTTT.

The chain couples TRBV29-1 to TRBJ1-6; maybe TRBD1 (6 bases). Germline-derived CDR1 and CDR2 are SQVTM and ANQGSEA. The CDR3 is made up of 12 amino acids. Trimming removed 6 bases from V and 7 bases from J, with 10 bases in between. As DNA, the CDR3 is TGCAGCGTCCTTACAGGGAATTCACCCCTCCACTTT. This gives the protein CSVLTGNSPLHF.